The 27 T cell receptor beta chains reported below all come from one sample, sequenced in a study of molecular identifiers for immune sequencing clone quantification. Each CDR3 protein gets one entry after TCRdb re-called the PCR reads with MiXCR. This table has over 85,000 distinct CDR3 sequences, about 23% appearing once. Material: naive CD8+ T cells from blood, with Jurkat cell RNA spiked in. Stated subset: FACS-sorted CD8+CD4-CCR7+CD45RA+ naive T cells. These receptors were taken from a human donor in good health. Some libraries in this study had Jurkat cell RNA spiked in.

The table lists this clonotype with a count of one. A much larger clone lies a single base off, so this may be a read error. The chain has TRBV28 and TRBJ2-7; D may match TRBD1 or TRBD2 (6 bases each). Trimming removed 3 bases from V and 9 bases from J, with 12 bases in between. CDR3 size: 12 residues. Per the germline V gene, CDR1 is MDHEN and CDR2 is SYDVKM. The CDR3 DNA sequence: TGTGCCAGCAGTTTCATGGGGGGCGCGCAGTACTTC. It encodes CASSFMGGAQYF.

This clonotype has just one count. A much larger clonotype is one base distant, so this may be a read error. The J gene is TRBJ2-1, the V gene TRBV4-1, with TRBD1 matching 7 bases. The CDR3 has 14 amino acids. Germline V gives CDR1 MGHRA, CDR2 YSYEKL. CDR3 DNA sequence: TGCGCCAGCAGCGCTGGGACAGCCTACAATGAGCACTTCTTC. This sequence encodes CASSAGTAYNEHFF.

This clonotype rates as medium-sized. The chain is built from TRBV5-6 and TRBJ2-7, with D unresolved. This CDR3 comprises 13 residues. Trimming stripped 0 bases from V and 1 base from J, with 5 bases between. Germline V CDR1 and CDR2: SGHDT, YYEEEE. In nucleotides, the CDR3 is TGTGCCAGCAGCTTGGGGAGTTCCTACGAGCAGTACTTC. Its protein product is CASSLGSSYEQYF.

This clonotype was observed a few times. The chain uses TRBV18 and TRBJ2-3, with TRBD2 identical over 11 bases. The junction had 3 bases not matched to a gene; V was cut back by 0 bases and J by 4 bases. This CDR3 spans 16 amino acids. Germline assignment: CDR1 KGHSH and CDR2 LQKENI. CDR3 in DNA: TGTGCCAGCTCACCACCGCTAGCGGGGGGCGCAGATACGCAGTATTTT. Its translation is CASSPPLAGGADTQYF. Variable domain in full (rest from reference TRBV18 and TRBJ2-3): NAGVMQNPRHLVRRRGQEARLRCSPMKGHSHVYWYRQLPEEGLKFMVYLQKENIIDESGMPKERFSAEFPKEGPSILRIQQVVRGDSAAYFCASSPPLAGGADTQYFGPGTRLTVL.

The rearrangement links TRBV9 to TRBJ1-1; D remains unclear. From germline, CDR1 is SGDLS and CDR2 YYNGEE. V lost 3 bases and J lost 1, with 13 bases in between. The CDR3 length is 15 residues. The CDR3, as DNA: TGTGCCAGCAGCGGGAACACGCTTCCGAACACTGAAGCTTTCTTT. Protein product: CASSGNTLPNTEAFF. The complete variable domain, with remaining parts taken from reference TRBV9 and TRBJ1-1, reads DSGVTQTPKHLITATGQRVTLRCSPRSGDLSVYWYQQSLDQGLQFLIQYYNGEERAKGNILERFSAQQFPDLHSELNLSSLELGDSALYFCASSGNTLPNTEAFFGQGTRLTVV.

The chain uses TRBV15 and TRBJ2-5; unclear D gene. The CDR3 is 13 amino acids. Germline values: CDR1 LNHNV, CDR2 YYDKDF (reference sequence). The chain's CDR3 is CITGRQREETQYF. In DNA, the CDR3 is TGTATCACCGGCAGGCAAAGGGAAGAGACCCAGTACTTC.

Worth noting for this clonotype: No conserved phenylalanine or tryptophan ends this CDR3, so it is likely a read error. The limits of the CDR3 on the DNA are not certain, so only TCRdb's listed CDR3 is given. This chain joins TRBV18 and TRBJ2-3; the DNA was not compared with TRBD2, the D call given in the table. Germline lookup yields CDR1 KGHSH and CDR2 LQKENI. The CDR3 extends over 13 residues, inclusive of both ends. This CDR3 reads CASSPNGPPPLRC.

The chain is built from TRBV4-3 and TRBJ2-1, with 9 nucleotides matching TRBD2. Germline V gives CDR1 LGHNA, CDR2 YSLEER. The CDR3 spans 16 residues. The trim removed 3 bases at V and 7 bases at J, leaving 10 bases unmatched. The CDR3 DNA is TGCGCCAGCAGCCAGCAAATGGTAGCGGGGGCTAATGAGCAGTTCTTC. Protein: CASSQQMVAGANEQFF.

As concerns this clonotype: A much larger clone differs by one base, so this may be a read error. The rearrangement joins TRBV12-3 or TRBV12-4 to TRBJ2-6, with 8 bases matching TRBD2. This CDR3 region has 17 residues. CDR3 sequence reads: CAGSFEVGRVRANVLTF. CDR3 DNA sequence: TGTGCCGGCAGTTTCGAGGTCGGGAGGGTTAGGGCCAACGTCCTGACTTTC.

This clonotype appeared a few times. A much larger clonotype is one base distant, so this may be a read error. This chain links TRBV29-1 with TRBJ1-1; D gene unclear. Germline assignment: CDR1 SQVTM and CDR2 ANQGSEA. Deletions cut 5 bases from V and 0 bases from J, with 10 bases between. This CDR3 has 13 residues. CDR3 nucleotide sequence: TGCAGCGTTTCTGGCAATATGAACACTGAAGCTTTCTTT. Its protein product is CSVSGNMNTEAFF.

To note about this clonotype: A much bigger clone sits one base away, suggesting this may be a read error. The CDR3 carries no conserved terminal phenylalanine or tryptophan, so it likely arises from a read error. The gene calls are TRBV6-6 and TRBJ2-7, with D hard to call. V was clipped by 2 bases and J by 5 bases, with 4 bases between them. The CDR3 totals 11 residues. Per the germline V gene, CDR1 is MNHNY and CDR2 is SVGAGI (reference sequence). The CDR3, as DNA: TGTGCCAGCAGTTACGGAGACGAGCAGTACTCC. Protein product: CASSYGDEQYS.

Notes on this clonotype: One end of the junction is discordant with germline, which a read error may explain. V usage is TRBV11-2 and J usage is TRBJ2-1; D is unclear. This CDR3 has 14 amino acids. The V gene's germline CDR1 is SGHAT and CDR2 FQNNGV. CDR3 loop: CASSLFSSYNEQLF. In DNA form, the CDR3 reads TGTGCCAGCAGCTTGTTTAGCTCCTACAATGAGCAGTTGTTC. The complete variable domain, with remaining parts taken from reference TRBV11-2 and TRBJ2-1, reads EAGVAQSPRYKIIEKRQSVAFWCNPISGHATLYWYQQILGQGPKLLIQFQNNGVVDDSQLPKDRFSAERLKGVDSTLKIQPAKLEDSAVYLCASSLFSSYNEQLFGPGTRLTVL.

Details on this clonotype: One junction end does not reproduce the germline sequence, and a read error may be involved. This chain connects TRBV5-6 to TRBJ1-5; 7 bases match TRBD1. Germline CDR1 reads SGHDT; CDR2 reads YYEEEE. This CDR3 region has 14 residues. CDR3 sequence: CASSLQGRSQPQHF. Here the CDR3 DNA reads TGTGCCAGCAGCTTACAGGGGCGCAGTCAGCCCCAGCACTTT.

On this clonotype itself: Just one base apart from a much larger clone, this may be a read error. The gene calls are TRBV20-1 and TRBJ2-7; 11 nucleotides align to TRBD1. Unmatched junction bases numbered 7, after V lost 6 bases and J lost 9 bases. The CDR3 runs to 12 residues. The germline gives CDR1 DFQATT, CDR2 SNEGSKA (reference sequence). DNA for the CDR3: TGCAGTGCCGGACAGGGGGCCCACGGGCAGTACTTC. Translating gives CSAGQGAHGQYF.

Note on this clonotype: A much larger clone lies a single base off, so this may be a read error. The J gene is TRBJ2-5, the V gene TRBV12-3 or TRBV12-4; perhaps TRBD2 as D (5 bases). The CDR3 has 16 amino acids. The CDR3 sequence: CASSSAGSGIQEAQYF. The CDR3 nucleotides are TGTGCCAGCAGTTCCGCCGGGTCGGGAATCCAAGAGGCCCAGTACTTC.

This clonotype was counted a few times. The chain couples TRBV7-9 to TRBJ2-7; TRBD1 agrees at 8 bases. The J segment lost 7 bases and the V segment lost 2 bases, leaving 4 bases of the junction unmatched. Germline CDR1 is SEHNR and CDR2 is FQNEAQ (reference sequence). The CDR3 consists of 13 residues. CDR3 protein: CASSLLQGAEQYF. Written as DNA, the CDR3 is TGTGCCAGCAGCTTACTGCAGGGGGCAGAGCAGTACTTC.

V usage is TRBV27 and J usage is TRBJ2-3; 11 nucleotides match TRBD2. The CDR3 has 15 amino acids. CDR1 and CDR2 from the germline V gene are MNHEY and SMNVEV (reference sequence). The V gene end was trimmed by 6 bases and the J gene end by 1 base; junction bases not matched to a gene: 3. DNA for the CDR3: TGTGCCAGCAGGATGACTAGCGGGGGCACAGATACGCAGTATTTT. Protein: CASRMTSGGTDTQYF.

On this clonotype itself: A much larger clone lies one base from this, so it may be a read error. The rearrangement uses TRBV27 and TRBJ2-5; 11 bases line up with TRBD2. The CDR3 contains 16 residues. Germline-derived CDR1 and CDR2 are MNHEY and SMNVEV (reference sequence). The CDR3 protein is CASSTGTSGAQEPQYF. CDR3 nucleotides: TGTGCCAGCAGTACCGGGACTAGCGGAGCACAAGAGCCCCAGTACTTC.

This clonotype was seen repeatedly, ten times or more. The V and J genes are TRBV4-1 and TRBJ2-1; D possibly corresponds to TRBD1 (6 bases). CDR3 length: 15 amino acids. Trimming removed 3 bases at V and 8 bases at J, with 17 bases between. Germline values: CDR1 MGHRA, CDR2 YSYEKL. The CDR3 bases are TGCGCCAGCAGCCAGACTCTACAGGGTTCCTATGAGCAGTTCTTC. The encoded protein is CASSQTLQGSYEQFF.

This clonotype was observed at least ten times. The V gene is TRBV6-5, the J gene TRBJ2-3, with D perhaps TRBD2 (5 bases). This CDR3 comprises 15 residues. The germline gives CDR1 MNHEY, CDR2 SVGAGI. Trimming shortened V by 3 bases and J by 1 base, and 11 bases separated the two germline ends. This CDR3 reads CASSYFLGGTDTQYF. The CDR3 region has the DNA TGTGCCAGCAGTTATTTTCTCGGGGGCACAGATACGCAGTATTTT.

This clonotype has a count of ten or more. The chain uses TRBV12-3 or TRBV12-4 and TRBJ2-2; unclear D gene. V dropped 3 bases and J dropped 2 bases, with 7 bases sitting between them. The length of the CDR3 is 14 residues. This chain's CDR3 is CASSFYRNTGELFF. CDR3 bases: TGTGCCAGCAGTTTTTACCGAAACACCGGGGAGCTGTTTTTT.

This clonotype came up a few times. The chain recombines TRBV27 with TRBJ1-5; TRBD1 matches at 8 bases. CDR1 and CDR2 (germline): MNHEY, SMNVEV (reference sequence). The CDR3 is made up of 14 amino acids. Germline trimming cut 8 bases from V and 6 bases from J; bases unmatched to any gene: 9. CDR3 sequence reads: CASSLQGAFQPQHF. Written as DNA, the CDR3 is TGTGCCAGCTCCCTCCAGGGGGCATTTCAGCCCCAGCATTTT.

This clonotype was seen just once. This could be a read error, since a much larger clone is one nucleotide away. This CDR3 reads CAVSESGEQFF. In DNA, the CDR3 is TGTGCCGTCAGTGAGTCGGGGGAGCAGTTCTTC. This rearrangement joins TRBV10-3 to TRBJ2-1; a weak D match, TRBD2 (5 bases). The CDR3 runs 11 residues. Germline CDR1 ENHRY, CDR2 SYGVKD.

The CDR3 is CASSDIAGVKEQYF. The DNA of the CDR3 is TGTGCCAGCAGTGACATAGCGGGAGTCAAGGAGCAGTACTTC. This chain connects TRBV27 to TRBJ2-7, with TRBD2 identical over 9 bases. Germline CDR1 and CDR2: MNHEY and SMNVEV (reference sequence). This CDR3 region has 14 residues. Trimming removed 5 bases from V and 7 bases from J; junction bases left unmatched: 9.

In regard to this clonotype: This clone may be a read error of a much larger clone one base away. The chain carries TRBV20-1 and TRBJ2-7, with 13 bases lining up with TRBD2. After removal of 5 bases from V and 6 bases from J, the junction contained 10 bases not matched to a gene. CDR1 and CDR2 from the germline V gene are DFQATT and SNEGSKA (reference sequence). CDR3 length equals 15 residues. The CDR3 DNA is TGCAGTGCTTTCGGACTAGCGGGGGTCGCCTTCGAGCAGTACTTC. This translates into CSAFGLAGVAFEQYF.

This clonotype was observed a handful of times. The rearrangement uses TRBV19 and TRBJ2-2; D is ambiguous. The V end lost 10 bases, the J end lost 6 bases, and 18 bases lay between the germline ends. There are 14 residues in the CDR3. The germline V gene has CDR1 LNHDA and CDR2 SQIVND (reference sequence). CDR3 DNA: TGTGCCACCTCCCCAGACTCGAGGCCCGGGGAGCTGTTTTTT. This sequence encodes CATSPDSRPGELFF.

This clonotype has a count of ten or more. V is TRBV4-1 and J is TRBJ2-5; 10 nucleotides align to TRBD2. Trimming removed 4 bases from V and 5 bases from J; junction bases left unmatched: 7. This CDR3 region has 15 residues. Looked up from germline, CDR1 is MGHRA and CDR2 is YSYEKL. The CDR3 spells CASSRYSGGSETQYF. The CDR3 DNA reads TGCGCCAGCAGCCGTTATAGCGGGGGGTCCGAGACCCAGTACTTC.